This note documents a single T cell receptor (beta chain) sequence. Clones were sequenced by immunoSEQ multiplex PCR, and TCRdb holds only the in-frame ones, with some missing. The table lists 400,000 to 450,000 clones, around 90% of them singletons. This sample stems from a study of Ad26.COV2.S vaccination and SARS-CoV-2 variants. Specified treatment: about 20 received Ad26.COV2.S at low or high dose, single or two shots; several received placebo; per-sample allocation not given. Material that was analyzed had been drawn on day 63 after the first vaccine or placebo injection. CDR3 length equals 18 residues. With V trimmed by 1 base and J by 3 bases, 12 bases remained unmatched. Germline V gene lookup returns CDR1 SGHVS and CDR2 FNYEAQ.

This chain links TRBV7-6 with TRBJ2-1, with 7 bases fitting TRBD2. The clonotype was recovered from a person aged 18 to 65 who received the Ad26.COV2.S COVID-19 vaccine or a placebo. Sequencing used peripheral blood, obtained in a trial of Ad26.COV2.S vaccine versus placebo. The CDR3 loop is CASSLEAGTTLFYNEQFF. For the CDR3, the DNA is TGTGCCAGCAGCTTAGAAGCGGGGACTACCCTTTTCTACAATGAGCAGTTCTTC.